This T cell receptor beta chain was identified during a study of cytomegalovirus exposure and HLA in healthy donors (dated by TCRdb to 2015 to 2018). About the investigation overall: According to an earlier analysis of around 600 of the donors, some 180 million T cells yielded 90 million to 130 million unique TCR beta sequences and 276 Gb of sequence data. The study used immunosequencing to profile the T cell repertoires of 670 or so subjects and linked those repertoires to cytomegalovirus serostatus. In addition to the first cohort of 500 to 850 subjects, a separate validation cohort of approximately 120 different subjects was used. The study aimed to test whether cataloging public T cell receptors could reveal signatures of past pathogen exposure. In a later analysis, previously published TCR beta repertoires from fewer than 750 donors were re-analyzed and high-resolution HLA genotyping was added so that TCR occurrence patterns could be studied. High-throughput TCR immunosequencing, statistical association of individual TCRs with disease status, and machine learning were combined to predict cytomegalovirus infection status. Alongside the repertoire data, information on donor age, sex, ethnicity and CMV serostatus was compiled. All discovery cohort repertoires had been generated using a single sequencing platform. Across 300 to 500 genotyped donors of the cohort, an average of about 240,000 unique TCR beta nucleotide sequences per donor were sequenced, and 15% to 20% of those sequences were non-productive. HLA typing covered class I and class II loci at four-digit resolution. The genetic ancestry cluster associated with self-reported Caucasian donors included around four fifths of the roughly 360 genotyped donors. Rather than using new phenotypic data, the later analysis identified candidate immune exposures from TCR beta sequences and from how often those sequences occurred across donors. The number of typed donors differed by locus: about 620-630 for A, B, C, DRB1 and DQB1; roughly 510 for DQA1; 606 for DPA1; and around 490 for DPB1. An early release that covered 500 to 800 HLA-typed donors contained around 300 gigabases of sequencing data and around 80 million unique TCR sequences. Four to six DR-DQ haplotypes were handled as single units for association and clustering, since linkage in the cohort was strong. A later genetic analysis took genome-wide SNP genotypes for about three fifths of the 666 donors and used that subset as a discovery cohort. An earlier analysis of 587 of the donors applied high-throughput TCR beta sequencing to assess whether each TCR beta V gene segment acted as functional or pseudogenic. Study-wide findings and limitations: A few of the identified cytomegalovirus-associated TCR beta chains were confirmed in vitro to be specific for cytomegalovirus antigens. Roughly uniform sequencing depth across donors was assumed in presence/absence analyses, although this assumption may not hold. It was suggested by the authors that the approach could potentially be generalized to other disease states and immunological phenotypes. Cytomegalovirus status was reported to be diagnosed by the classifier with high specificity and sensitivity in both the original and validation cohorts. A later genetic analysis reported fewer N-insertions in productive TCRs among donors in an Asian-associated ancestry cluster than the roughly 650-donor mean. Most CMV-associated TCR beta chains appeared to be HLA-restricted in a later analysis, and the HLA associations seemed to be driven largely by CMV exposure. According to a later analysis, parvovirus B19, influenza, CMV and Epstein-Barr virus appeared linked to several top co-occurrence clusters. Because HLA typing was missing for some donors at each locus, association tests included only the typed subset. Linkage disequilibrium might explain the correlated functional status among segregating V segments, but an unknown experimental factor could not be ruled out. V-gene and J-gene trimming of TCR beta chains was associated with a missense DCLRE1C variant in a later genetic analysis, and the association was replicated in an independent cohort. CMV serostatus was the only immune exposure information available for the cohort. Only TCR beta chains were sequenced in this cohort, and the absence of alpha or paired-chain data limited detectable features. Most TCR sequences were observed very rarely across donors, whereas some public TCRs were present in many individuals. Specific HLA alleles were associated with 15,000 to 20,000 TCR beta sequences at a false discovery rate of 0.05 in a later analysis. In an earlier analysis of 587 of the donors, most TCR beta V segments appeared in productive rearrangements about 87% or about 30% of the time, broadly matching IMGT annotations. In a later analysis, HLA-associated TCR beta chains showed more clonal expansion and lower generation probabilities than non-associated chains that were equally common. A further reported finding was that TCR beta sequences accurately predicted the HLA-A and HLA-B alleles for most subjects in the first cohort. According to a later analysis, TCR association rates differed among HLA loci, with DRB1 alleles showing the most associated TCRs and HLA-C alleles showing the fewest. Because counts were too low, around 17 rarely observed V segments, including chromosome 9 orphons, were left out of the earlier analysis of 587 of the donors. When HLA alleles, especially DR and DQ, strongly co-occurred, TCR associations were difficult to assign to individual alleles. A group of highly shared sequence variants was considered likely to be a technical artifact of the sequencing pipeline. The study gave a list of under 200 TCR beta chains associated with cytomegalovirus.

Concerning this clone: Which antigen it targets is not known. Per-base qualities were not stored, and no clone one base away is much larger.

In total, over 600 healthy bone marrow donors made up the cohort. At the time of sampling, every cohort member was nominally healthy, though immune exposures that went unrecorded were likely present. Of the 610 or so cohort members, about 280 had positive CMV serostatus and 350 to 400 had negative CMV serostatus, and CMV serostatus was not recorded for the donor. A peripheral blood sample was provided by each donor, and peripheral blood mononuclear cells were used for TCR beta sequencing. The Qiagen DNeasy Blood Extraction Kit was used to extract genomic DNA from the blood cell samples. Receptor libraries were prepared by the immunoSEQ multiplex PCR assay. The multiplex PCR relied on a mix of 60 forward primers for TCR Vbeta segments and 13 reverse primers for TCR Jbeta segments. The CDR3 region of rearranged TCR beta genes was amplified from genomic DNA by a multiplex PCR assay. The amplified TCR beta libraries were sequenced on the Illumina HiSeq System as 87-base-pair reads. For the original study's pipeline: A later analysis tallied roughly 80 million unique TCR beta chains across the 640 or so repertoires, and roughly 11 million of those chains were shared by two or more donors. To remove PCR and sequencing errors, raw reads were error-corrected and collapsed into unique sequences using a nearest-neighbor algorithm that merged closely related sequences. CDR3 sequences were aligned to IMGT reference sequences to assign V, D and J gene segments. For a sequence to be retained, at least a six-nucleotide match to both a V gene segment and a J gene segment was required. A rearrangement counted as productive if the CDR3 had no stop codons and remained in frame with V and J, and every other rearrangement counted as non-productive. CDR3 was defined by IMGT convention, running from the second conserved V-encoded cysteine to the conserved J-encoded phenylalanine. The earlier analysis of 500 to 750 of the donors excluded any sequence lacking an unambiguous match to a single V gene segment. An earlier analysis of just under 600 of the donors called V segments functional above 56.7% productive rearrangements and segregating when the between-donor standard deviation exceeded 5%. A statistical classification framework was developed to diagnose cytomegalovirus status using the catalog of TCR beta chain sequences. In a later analysis, TCR nucleotide sequences were compared against IMGT/GENE-DB human TR gene sequences so that V and J genes could be assigned. Using the TCRdist pipeline, a later analysis assigned CDR3 sequences along with most-parsimonious VDJ recombination scenarios. In a later analysis, each TCR beta chain was defined by its CDR3 amino acid sequence together with its V-gene family, and reads lacking a unique V-gene family were excluded. In a later analysis, 450 to 600 highly shared, low-generation-probability nucleotide sequences were removed to address suspected cross-contamination and a sequencing artifact. A later analysis calculated a clonal expansion index for each public chain from normalized within-repertoire ranks of inferred template counts. In a later analysis, generation probabilities were computed using a VDJ recombination model fitted to out-of-frame rearrangements, and the results were checked against IGoR. Hypergeometric tests were used in a later analysis to score TCR-TCR, TCR-HLA and TCR-CMV co-occurrence, with a repertoire-size bias correction applied to the TCR pairs. To estimate false discovery rates, a later analysis permuted the HLA or CMV assignments 20 times. In a later analysis, co-occurring TCRs were grouped using DBSCAN, with TCRdist sequence similarity added in when clustering inside HLA-allele-positive subsets. For co-occurrence clustering, repertoires with fewer than 30,000 or more than 120,000 public chains were excluded, along with several repertoires with anomalous nucleotide sharing. TCRdb's version of the immuneACCESS table is confined to in-frame rearrangements and falls short of the full clone set. An unresolved V gene accounts for under half of the shortfall where checked; the remainder is of unknown origin. The V and J calls and the clone size are those of that table, but D and trimming were determined from the DNA. This sample lists around 120,000 clones; 77% were detected once. The ten largest make up around 4% of the sample.

The specimen was PBMCs. The sequence was obtained from a human donor in good health.

The CDR3 loop reads CASSQAGPSYEQYF. The nucleotides are TGCGCCAGCAGCCAAGCAGGGCCGAGCTACGAGCAGTACTTC. The chain was built from TRBV4-1 and TRBJ2-7; TRBD1 is possibly the D segment (5 matching bases). The germline V gene sets CDR1 to MGHRA and CDR2 to YSYEKL. V drops 1 base and J drops 3 bases, leaving 10 bases in between. The CDR3 goes from the cysteine to the phenylalanine over 14 residues. The sequence is cut down to CDR3 DNA, 42 bases in frame from base 1.